Listed below are T cell receptor beta chains from one sample, sequenced in a study of glioma-infiltrating T cells. Each CDR3 protein gets one entry after TCRdb re-called the multiplex PCR reads with MiXCR. The table lists 90,000 or so distinct CDR3 sequences, approximately 40% of them singletons. The sample taken for sequencing was glioma tissue, nonneoplastic brain tissue, or PBMCs (not recorded which). The source of these receptors is a human donor with low-grade glioma or glioblastoma, undergoing nonglioma brain surgery, or in good health (not recorded which). CDR3s include the opening cysteine and the closing phenylalanine or tryptophan. A D gene is named only where the DNA matches it firmly. Clone sizes are given selectively: once, few, many, or a class where the clone is expanded.

len: 11; d_gene: -; j_gene: TRBJ2-3; v_gene: TRBV6-2/TRBV6-3; abundance: medium-sized; CDR3nt: TGTGCCAGCAGTGATACAGATACGCAGTATTTT; CDR3aa: CASSDTDTQYF
len: 16; d_gene: -; j_gene: TRBJ2-1; v_gene: TRBV10-3; abundance: many; CDR3nt: TGTGCCATCAGGGTGACAGGAGGCCCGTCCTACAATGAGCAGTTCTTC; CDR3aa: CAIRVTGGPSYNEQFF
len: 14; d_gene: -; j_gene: TRBJ2-3; v_gene: TRBV12-3/TRBV12-4; abundance: many; CDR3nt: TGTGCCAGCAGTCCATCACAGGGATCAGATACGCAGTATTTT; CDR3aa: CASSPSQGSDTQYF
len: 12; d_gene: -; j_gene: TRBJ2-3; v_gene: TRBV3-1; abundance: many; CDR3nt: TGTGCCAGCAGCCAATTGGGACAACCGCAGTATTTT; CDR3aa: CASSQLGQPQYF
len: 12; d_gene: -; j_gene: TRBJ2-1; v_gene: TRBV12-3/TRBV12-4; abundance: -; CDR3nt: TGTGCCAGCAGTTCCGCCCCCGGTGAGCAGTTCTTC; CDR3aa: CASSSAPGEQFF
len: 13; d_gene: -; j_gene: TRBJ2-7; v_gene: TRBV6-6; abundance: many; CDR3nt: TGTGCCAGCAGTTACACAGGGTACTACGAGCAGTACTTC; CDR3aa: CASSYTGYYEQYF
len: 15; d_gene: TRBD1; j_gene: TRBJ2-2; v_gene: TRBV6-2/TRBV6-3; abundance: -; CDR3nt: TGTGCCAACAGAATTACAGGGGGCAGGACCGGGGAGCTGTATTTT; CDR3aa: CANRITGGRTGELYF
len: 13; d_gene: -; j_gene: TRBJ1-5; v_gene: TRBV3-1; abundance: -; CDR3nt: TGTGCCAGCGCCGGACCCGGCAATCAGCCCCAGCATTTT; CDR3aa: CASAGPGNQPQHF
len: 15; d_gene: TRBD1; j_gene: TRBJ2-7; v_gene: TRBV6-1; abundance: -; CDR3nt: TGTGCCAGCAGGGCAGGACAGGGGAGGTCCTACGAGCAGTACTTC; CDR3aa: CASRAGQGRSYEQYF
len: 15; d_gene: -; j_gene: TRBJ2-7; v_gene: TRBV6-1; abundance: -; CDR3nt: TGTGCCAGCACCCGATGCGCAGGGGACGCCCACGAGCAGTACTTC; CDR3aa: CASTRCAGDAHEQYF
len: 13; d_gene: -; j_gene: TRBJ2-1; v_gene: TRBV7-2; abundance: -; CDR3nt: TGTGCCAGCAGCCCGGGACTCCAGACCGAGCAATCCTTC; CDR3aa: CASSPGLQTEQSF
len: 14; d_gene: TRBD2; j_gene: TRBJ2-1; v_gene: TRBV20-1; abundance: many; CDR3nt: TGCAGTGCTAGAGAGACAGCGGGGGGTCGAGAGCAGTTCTTC; CDR3aa: CSARETAGGREQFF
len: 16; d_gene: TRBD2; j_gene: TRBJ2-2; v_gene: TRBV7-2; abundance: few; CDR3nt: TGTGCCAGCAGCTGGGGGGGAGTTCGTGGCACCGGGGAGCTGTTTTTT; CDR3aa: CASSWGGVRGTGELFF
len: 12; d_gene: -; j_gene: TRBJ2-7; v_gene: TRBV5-1; abundance: many; CDR3nt: TGCGCCAGCAGCTCGAAAAACGAGGAGCAGTACTTC; CDR3aa: CASSSKNEEQYF
len: 16; d_gene: -; j_gene: TRBJ1-5; v_gene: TRBV9; abundance: many; CDR3nt: TGTGCCAGCAGCGGTTCCCCGGCCGCCGGCAATCAGCCCCAGCATTTT; CDR3aa: CASSGSPAAGNQPQHF
len: 13; d_gene: -; j_gene: TRBJ2-5; v_gene: TRBV7-9; abundance: many; CDR3nt: TGTGCCAGCAGCGCTTCCTCGACGGGGACCCAGTACTTC; CDR3aa: CASSASSTGTQYF
len: 14; d_gene: TRBD1; j_gene: TRBJ2-5; v_gene: TRBV5-4; abundance: many; CDR3nt: TGTGCCAGCAGCTTGGAAGGACAGGGTGAGACCCAGTACTTC; CDR3aa: CASSLEGQGETQYF
len: 15; d_gene: TRBD1; j_gene: TRBJ1-5; v_gene: TRBV6-1; abundance: -; CDR3nt: TGTGCCAGCAGGTGGGACAGGGGAGGCTATCAGCCCCAGCATTTT; CDR3aa: CASRWDRGGYQPQHF
len: 15; d_gene: -; j_gene: TRBJ1-1; v_gene: TRBV19; abundance: many; CDR3nt: TGTGCCAGTAGCAATCTTGACTCGGGGCACACTGAAGCTTTCTTT; CDR3aa: CASSNLDSGHTEAFF
len: 16; d_gene: TRBD2; j_gene: TRBJ2-6; v_gene: TRBV10-2; abundance: many; CDR3nt: TGCGCCAGCAGTGATGGGAGGGATGCTGGGGCCAACGTCCTGACTTTC; CDR3aa: CASSDGRDAGANVLTF
len: 12; d_gene: -; j_gene: TRBJ2-1; v_gene: TRBV3-1; abundance: many; CDR3nt: TGTGCCAGCAGCCAAGATACGCGCCAGCAGTTCTTC; CDR3aa: CASSQDTRQQFF
len: 15; d_gene: -; j_gene: TRBJ2-3; v_gene: TRBV14; abundance: -; CDR3nt: TGTGCCAGAGGGGGAGTGTCTCCACTCACAGATACGCAGTATTTT; CDR3aa: CARGGVSPLTDTQYF
len: 13; d_gene: -; j_gene: TRBJ1-1; v_gene: TRBV6-4; abundance: -; CDR3nt: TGTGCCAGCAGCGATCAGGGAGGCACTGAAGCTTTGTTT; CDR3aa: CASSDQGGTEALF
len: 16; d_gene: TRBD2; j_gene: TRBJ2-7; v_gene: TRBV5-1; abundance: many; CDR3nt: TGCGCCAGCAGCTTGGCCGGGACTAGCTTGTCCTACGAGCAGTACTTC; CDR3aa: CASSLAGTSLSYEQYF
len: 14; d_gene: -; j_gene: TRBJ2-2; v_gene: TRBV6-4; abundance: many; CDR3nt: TGTGCCAGCAGTGACGGGGGGAACACCGGGGAGCTGTTTTTT; CDR3aa: CASSDGGNTGELFF
len: 14; d_gene: -; j_gene: TRBJ2-7; v_gene: TRBV4-1; abundance: -; CDR3nt: TGCGCCATCAGCCAAGATACCGTGCTCTACGAGCAGTACTTC; CDR3aa: CAISQDTVLYEQYF
len: 14; d_gene: TRBD1; j_gene: TRBJ2-3; v_gene: TRBV5-1; abundance: -; CDR3nt: TGCGCCAGCACCATGACAGGGAACACAGATACGCAGTATTTT; CDR3aa: CASTMTGNTDTQYF
len: 15; d_gene: -; j_gene: TRBJ2-3; v_gene: TRBV5-6; abundance: -; CDR3nt: TGTGCCAGCAGCTTGGGGGGCCAGGAGGAAGATACGAAGTGTTTT; CDR3aa: CASSLGGQEEDTKCF
len: 13; d_gene: -; j_gene: TRBJ1-1; v_gene: TRBV7-9; abundance: many; CDR3nt: TGTGCCAGCAGCTTAGGGTCAGGAGTTGAAGCTTTCTTT; CDR3aa: CASSLGSGVEAFF
len: 15; d_gene: -; j_gene: TRBJ2-2; v_gene: TRBV2; abundance: -; CDR3nt: TGTGCCAGCAGAGCCGGGACACAATCCACCGGGGATCTGTTTTTT; CDR3aa: CASRAGTQSTGDLFF
len: 16; d_gene: TRBD1; j_gene: TRBJ1-2; v_gene: TRBV6-2/TRBV6-3; abundance: -; CDR3nt: TGTGCCAGCAGGAACCCGGGGGACAGGATAATTCCCGGCTACACCTTC; CDR3aa: CASRNPGDRIIPGYTF
len: 16; d_gene: TRBD1; j_gene: TRBJ2-7; v_gene: TRBV5-1; abundance: few; CDR3nt: TGCGCCAGCAGCTCTACCGGGACAGGGTTACCCTACGAGCAGTACTTC; CDR3aa: CASSSTGTGLPYEQYF
len: 14; d_gene: -; j_gene: TRBJ1-2; v_gene: TRBV19; abundance: many; CDR3nt: TGTGCCAGTAGTATCGGACGGGAGAACTATGGCTACACCTTC; CDR3aa: CASSIGRENYGYTF
len: 13; d_gene: -; j_gene: TRBJ1-4; v_gene: TRBV19; abundance: many; CDR3nt: TGTGCCACCGCAGGGAAGCGGGATGAAAAACTGTCTTTT; CDR3aa: CATAGKRDEKLSF
len: 15; d_gene: TRBD2; j_gene: TRBJ2-5; v_gene: TRBV7-2; abundance: many; CDR3nt: TGTGCCAGCAGCCCGAAGGCGGGGGGCCTAGGGACCCAGTACTTC; CDR3aa: CASSPKAGGLGTQYF
len: 17; d_gene: -; j_gene: TRBJ2-7; v_gene: TRBV7-6; abundance: once; CDR3nt: TGTGCCAGCAGGTATTCAAGATCACAGGGTTTCTCATACGAGCAGTACTTC; CDR3aa: CASRYSRSQGFSYEQYF
len: 16; d_gene: TRBD2; j_gene: TRBJ2-3; v_gene: TRBV20-1; abundance: many; CDR3nt: TGCAGTGCTATAAGACTAGCGGGAGATCGAGGAGATACGCAGTATTTT; CDR3aa: CSAIRLAGDRGDTQYF
len: 16; d_gene: -; j_gene: TRBJ1-4; v_gene: TRBV6-1; abundance: many; CDR3nt: TGTGCCAGCAGCCCCTGGAATGCCGCAACTAATGAAAAACTGTTTTTT; CDR3aa: CASSPWNAATNEKLFF
len: 16; d_gene: -; j_gene: TRBJ1-5; v_gene: TRBV18; abundance: many; CDR3nt: TGTGCCAGCTCACCCGGCACTTCGACAGACTTGCGGCCCCAGCATTTT; CDR3aa: CASSPGTSTDLRPQHF
len: 13; d_gene: -; j_gene: TRBJ1-2; v_gene: TRBV6-2/TRBV6-3; abundance: once; CDR3nt: TGTGCCAGCAGGGACAGTTCTAACTATGGCTACACCTTC; CDR3aa: CASRDSSNYGYTF
len: 13; d_gene: -; j_gene: TRBJ2-5; v_gene: TRBV20-1; abundance: -; CDR3nt: TGCAGTGCTATAGACAGGCTACAAGAGATGCAGTACTTC; CDR3aa: CSAIDRLQEMQYF
len: 19; d_gene: TRBD2; j_gene: TRBJ2-3; v_gene: TRBV15; abundance: -; CDR3nt: TGTGCCACCAGCAGAGATACTCTAGCGGGCCCCAGAGGCACAGATACGCAGTATTTT; CDR3aa: CATSRDTLAGPRGTDTQYF
len: 12; d_gene: -; j_gene: TRBJ2-5; v_gene: TRBV27; abundance: many; CDR3nt: TGTGCCAGCAGTTTAGACGGAGAGACCCAGTACTTC; CDR3aa: CASSLDGETQYF
len: 16; d_gene: TRBD1; j_gene: TRBJ1-2; v_gene: TRBV6-1; abundance: -; CDR3nt: TGTGCCAGCAGGAACGGACAGGGGCCCTCTAACTATGGCTACACCTTC; CDR3aa: CASRNGQGPSNYGYTF
len: 15; d_gene: TRBD1; j_gene: TRBJ1-2; v_gene: TRBV27; abundance: many; CDR3nt: TGTGCCAGCAGTGCACCGGGACAGGGGTATTATGGCTACACCTTC; CDR3aa: CASSAPGQGYYGYTF
len: 12; d_gene: -; j_gene: TRBJ1-5; v_gene: TRBV6-1; abundance: once; CDR3nt: TGTGCCAGCAACCCTGTGGCGCCGAGACAGCATTTT; CDR3aa: CASNPVAPRQHF
len: 13; d_gene: -; j_gene: TRBJ2-2; v_gene: TRBV20-1; abundance: -; CDR3nt: TGCAGTGCTGGGGATCCGAGGTGCGGGGAGCTGTTTTTT; CDR3aa: CSAGDPRCGELFF
len: 13; d_gene: TRBD1; j_gene: TRBJ1-1; v_gene: TRBV6-2/TRBV6-3; abundance: many; CDR3nt: TGTGCCAGCAGTTTCCACAGGGGCTCTGAAGCTTTCTTT; CDR3aa: CASSFHRGSEAFF
len: 14; d_gene: -; j_gene: TRBJ1-1; v_gene: TRBV3-1; abundance: many; CDR3nt: TGTGCCAGCAGCCAAACAAGGGGGAACACTGAAGCTTTCTTT; CDR3aa: CASSQTRGNTEAFF
len: 15; d_gene: TRBD1; j_gene: TRBJ1-1; v_gene: TRBV4-1; abundance: many; CDR3nt: TGCGCCAGCAGCCTCTGGGACAGGGGGAACACTGAAGCTTTCTTT; CDR3aa: CASSLWDRGNTEAFF
len: 16; d_gene: TRBD1; j_gene: TRBJ2-1; v_gene: TRBV28; abundance: -; CDR3nt: TGTGCCAGCAGTTTAATCGGGACAGGGGGAGTGAATGAGCAGTTCTTC; CDR3aa: CASSLIGTGGVNEQFF
len: 14; d_gene: -; j_gene: TRBJ1-4; v_gene: TRBV27; abundance: -; CDR3nt: TGTGCCAGCAGTCTGGGGGGCATGTATGAAAGACTGCTTTTT; CDR3aa: CASSLGGMYERLLF
len: 18; d_gene: -; j_gene: TRBJ1-5; v_gene: TRBV7-8; abundance: many; CDR3nt: TGTGCCAGCAGCTTAGTGCAGGGCCTGTCTACTAGCAATCAGCCCCAGCATTTT; CDR3aa: CASSLVQGLSTSNQPQHF
len: 15; d_gene: TRBD2; j_gene: TRBJ2-1; v_gene: TRBV19; abundance: many; CDR3nt: TGTGCCAGTAGTCTGCCTAGCGGGAGACGCAATGAGCAGTTCTTC; CDR3aa: CASSLPSGRRNEQFF